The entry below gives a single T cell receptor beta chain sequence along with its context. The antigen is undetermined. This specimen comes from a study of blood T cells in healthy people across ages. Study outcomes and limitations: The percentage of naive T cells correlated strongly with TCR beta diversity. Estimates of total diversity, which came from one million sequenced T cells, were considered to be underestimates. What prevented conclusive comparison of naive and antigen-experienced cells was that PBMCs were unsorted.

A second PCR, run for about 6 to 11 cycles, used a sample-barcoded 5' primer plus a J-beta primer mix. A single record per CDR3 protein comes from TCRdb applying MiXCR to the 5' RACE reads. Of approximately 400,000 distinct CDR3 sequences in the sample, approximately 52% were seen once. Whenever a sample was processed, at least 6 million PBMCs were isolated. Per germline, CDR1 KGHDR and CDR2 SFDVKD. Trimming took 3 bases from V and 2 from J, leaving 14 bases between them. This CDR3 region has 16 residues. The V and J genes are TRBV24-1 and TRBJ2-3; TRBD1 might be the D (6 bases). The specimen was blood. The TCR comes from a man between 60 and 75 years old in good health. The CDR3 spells CATSDPGHGYTDTQYF. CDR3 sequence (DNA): TGTGCCACCAGTGATCCGGGACACGGGTACACAGATACGCAGTATTTT.